This T cell receptor beta chain was found in a study of T cells in Graves' hyperthyroidism and ophthalmopathy. This clonotype was counted at least ten times. Amplification of TCR beta CDR3 regions was performed using RNA transcripts as template. Initially, a first-round RT-PCR of the TCR CDR3 employed the HTBI primer set. One entry per CDR3 protein results from TCRdb running MiXCR on the multiplex PCR reads. Among hundreds of thousands of distinct CDR3 sequences listed, approximately 14% were seen once. This CDR3 has 15 amino acids. With V trimmed by 3 bases and J by 7 bases, 7 bases remained unmatched. Germline CDR1 SGHAT, CDR2 FQDESV (reference sequence).

Sequencing was done on a sample of blood. This clonotype was obtained from a woman under 30 with Graves' hyperthyroidism. This chain connects TRBV11-1 to TRBJ2-1; 9 nucleotides align to TRBD2. The CDR3 DNA reads as TGTGCCAGCAGCTTCGGACTAGCGTCAGTGAATGAGCAGTTCTTC. This gives the protein CASSFGLASVNEQFF.